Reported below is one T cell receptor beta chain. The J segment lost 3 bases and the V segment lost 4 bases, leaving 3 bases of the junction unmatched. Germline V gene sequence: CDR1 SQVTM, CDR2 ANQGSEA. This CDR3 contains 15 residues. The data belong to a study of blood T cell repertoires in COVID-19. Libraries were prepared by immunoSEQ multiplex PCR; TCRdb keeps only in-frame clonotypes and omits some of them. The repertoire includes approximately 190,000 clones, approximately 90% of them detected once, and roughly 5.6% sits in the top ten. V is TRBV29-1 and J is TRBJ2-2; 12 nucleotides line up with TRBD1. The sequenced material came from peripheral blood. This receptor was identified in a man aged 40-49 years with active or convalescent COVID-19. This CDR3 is CSVGWDRGHTGELFF. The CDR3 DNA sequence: TGCAGCGTTGGATGGGACAGGGGGCACACCGGGGAGCTGTTTTTT.